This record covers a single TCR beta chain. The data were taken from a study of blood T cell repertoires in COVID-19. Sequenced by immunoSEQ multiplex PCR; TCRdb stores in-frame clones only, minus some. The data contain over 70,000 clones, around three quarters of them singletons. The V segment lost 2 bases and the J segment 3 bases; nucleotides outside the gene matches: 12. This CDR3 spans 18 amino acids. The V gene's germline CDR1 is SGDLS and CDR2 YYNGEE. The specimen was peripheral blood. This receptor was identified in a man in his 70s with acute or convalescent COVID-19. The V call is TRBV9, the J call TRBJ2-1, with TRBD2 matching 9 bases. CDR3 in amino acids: CASSVEVSGGGVYNEQFF. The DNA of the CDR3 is TGTGCCAGCAGCGTTGAGGTTAGCGGGGGTGGTGTCTACAATGAGCAGTTCTTC. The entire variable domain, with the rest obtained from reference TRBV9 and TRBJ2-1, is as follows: DSGVTQTPKHLITATGQRVTLRCSPRSGDLSVYWYQQSLDQGLQFLIQYYNGEERAKGNILERFSAQQFPDLHSELNLSSLELGDSALYFCASSVEVSGGGVYNEQFFGPGTRLTVL.